What follows are 12 T cell receptor beta chains derived from one specimen sequenced in a study of cytomegalovirus exposure and HLA in healthy donors. A multiplex PCR was run with 60 Vbeta primers and 13 Jbeta primers. The repertoire was sequenced with immunoSEQ multiplex PCR; TCRdb's copy has only in-frame clones and lacks some. Of under 110,000 clones listed, around 83% were seen once; the top ten hold around 3.6%. The sample was PBMCs. The receptors here all came from a man in his thirties or forties in good health and CMV-seronegative.

The chain links TRBV5-4 to TRBJ2-7; TRBD1 matches at 12 bases. Trimming took 5 bases from V and 6 from J; bases not matched to a gene: 9. Germline V lookup: CDR1 SGHNT, CDR2 YYREEE (reference sequence). The CDR3 sequence is 15 residues long. This CDR3 reads CASRSRGQGASEQYF. DNA for the CDR3: TGTGCCAGCAGAAGCCGGGGACAGGGGGCTAGCGAGCAGTACTTC. Drawing the rest from reference TRBV5-4 and TRBJ2-7, the complete variable domain is ETGVTQSPTHLIKTRGQQVTLRCSSQSGHNTVSWYQQALGQGPQFIFQYYREEENGRGNFPPRFSGLQFPNYSSELNVNALELDDSALYLCASRSRGQGASEQYFGPGTRLTVT.

This clone showed up just once. The genes are TRBV29-1 and TRBJ1-1; 7 bases are shared with TRBD1. The V segment lost 3 bases and the J segment 7 bases; nucleotides outside the gene matches: 5. CDR3 length: 12 residues. From germline, CDR1 is SQVTM and CDR2 ANQGSEA. This CDR3 reads CSVDVWDSEAFF. The CDR3 DNA reads TGCAGCGTTGATGTATGGGACAGTGAAGCTTTCTTT.

The chain carries TRBV29-1 and TRBJ2-7; 8 bases align to TRBD1. This CDR3 has 12 residues. Looked up from germline, CDR1 is SQVTM and CDR2 is ANQGSEA. The V and J ends lost 4 bases and 2 bases, in that order; junction bases with no gene match: 1. The CDR3 loop reads CSVVGQAYEQYF. For the CDR3, the DNA is TGCAGCGTTGTGGGACAGGCCTACGAGCAGTACTTC.

The chain links TRBV5-6 to TRBJ1-1, with TRBD1 matching over 7 bases. Germline loops: CDR1 SGHDT, CDR2 YYEEEE. V lost 3 bases to trimming and J lost 4 bases; unmatched junction nucleotides: 3. The CDR3 has 13 residues. In nucleotides, the CDR3 is TGTGCCAGCAGCTCAGGGGGTTTCACTGAAGCTTTCTTT. This gives the protein CASSSGGFTEAFF.

The chain couples TRBV4-3 to TRBJ2-1; D is possibly TRBD2 (6 bases). In germline, CDR1 is LGHNA, CDR2 YSLEER. V shed 3 bases and J shed 9 bases, with 18 bases lying between them. This CDR3 spans 15 amino acids. CDR3 residues: CASSQALAGKIEQFF. DNA for the CDR3: TGCGCCAGCAGCCAGGCGCTGGCGGGAAAGATTGAGCAGTTCTTC.

In its sample, this clone was seen once. The chain couples TRBV28 to TRBJ1-5, with D tentatively TRBD1 (6 bases). The germline V and J ends were trimmed by 6 bases and 6 bases, with 15 bases remaining between them. CDR1 MDHEN and CDR2 SYDVKM come from the germline V gene. This CDR3 spans 14 amino acids. The CDR3 nucleotides read TGTGCCAGCAGGGATACAGGGAACGGTCAGCCCCAGCATTTT. The encoded protein is CASRDTGNGQPQHF.

V usage is TRBV27 and J usage is TRBJ2-2, with 10 bases that match TRBD1. This CDR3 has 15 amino acids. From germline, CDR1 is MNHEY and CDR2 SMNVEV (reference sequence). Trimming removed 5 bases from V and 6 bases from J; junction bases left unmatched: 6. The CDR3 loop reads CASSEGTGVAGELFF. CDR3 coding DNA: TGTGCCAGCAGTGAGGGGACAGGGGTGGCCGGGGAGCTGTTTTTT.

The V call is TRBV4-2, the J call TRBJ1-5, with a weak D call TRBD1 (5 bases). The CDR3 is made up of 14 amino acids. The germline gives CDR1 LGHNA, CDR2 YNFKEQ. Deletions cut 8 bases from V and 3 bases from J, with 14 bases between. The CDR3 nucleotides are TGTGCCAGCTCTCCTATGGGGCCCAATCAGCCCCAGCATTTT. It yields the protein CASSPMGPNQPQHF.

The V and J genes are TRBV5-1 and TRBJ2-3, with 7 bases fitting TRBD2. Germline V gene data show CDR1 as SGHRS and CDR2 as YFSETQ. Losses at the gene ends were 5 bases for V and 2 bases for J; bases not matched to a gene: 5. This CDR3 is built from 14 residues. DNA of the CDR3: TGCGCCAGCAGGGGGGGGACCTCCACAGATACGCAGTATTTT. Its protein is CASRGGTSTDTQYF.

The V gene is TRBV4-2, the J gene TRBJ2-3; 9 nucleotides align to TRBD2. This CDR3 region has 19 residues. V shed 0 bases, J shed 0 bases, and the junction held 10 bases outside the gene matches. Germline V lookup: CDR1 LGHNA, CDR2 YNFKEQ. In DNA, the CDR3 is TGTGCCAGCAGCCAAGAGTTGGGACTAGCATCTCCTAGCACAGATACGCAGTATTTT. Encoded protein: CASSQELGLASPSTDTQYF.

V and J are TRBV5-6 and TRBJ2-4, with 8 bases lining up with TRBD1. Germline V lookup: CDR1 SGHDT, CDR2 YYEEEE. The CDR3 is 16 residues long. J lost 6 bases, V lost 4 bases, and 12 bases had no gene match. The CDR3 is CASSTWTGIYLNIQYF. DNA for the CDR3: TGTGCCAGCAGCACCTGGACAGGGATTTATCTAAACATTCAGTACTTC.

This sequence joins TRBV5-5 and TRBJ1-2; perhaps TRBD1 as D (5 bases). CDR1 and CDR2 from the germline V gene are SGHKS and YYEKEE (reference sequence). Trimming took 0 bases from V and 8 from J, leaving 14 bases between them. The CDR3 length is 14 residues. The CDR3 DNA follows: TGTGCCAGCAGCTTGGACGGGACTATGGGGGGCTACACCTTC. Protein: CASSLDGTMGGYTF.